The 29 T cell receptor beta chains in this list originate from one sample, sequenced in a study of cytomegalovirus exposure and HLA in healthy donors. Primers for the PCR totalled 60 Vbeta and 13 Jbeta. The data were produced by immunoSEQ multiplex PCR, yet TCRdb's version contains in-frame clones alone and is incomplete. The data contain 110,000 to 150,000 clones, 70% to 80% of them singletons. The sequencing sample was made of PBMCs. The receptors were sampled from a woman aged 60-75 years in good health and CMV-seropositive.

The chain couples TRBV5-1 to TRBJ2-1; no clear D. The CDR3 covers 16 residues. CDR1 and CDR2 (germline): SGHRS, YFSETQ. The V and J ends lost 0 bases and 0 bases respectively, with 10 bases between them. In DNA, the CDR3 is TGCGCCAGCAGCTTGGCCCCCCGTTCCTCCTACAATGAGCAGTTCTTC. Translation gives CASSLAPRSSYNEQFF. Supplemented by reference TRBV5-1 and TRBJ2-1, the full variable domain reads KAGVTQTPRYLIKTRGQQVTLSCSPISGHRSVSWYQQTPGQGLQFLFEYFSETQRNKGNFPGRFSGRQFSNSRSEMNVSTLELGDSALYLCASSLAPRSSYNEQFFGPGTRLTVL.

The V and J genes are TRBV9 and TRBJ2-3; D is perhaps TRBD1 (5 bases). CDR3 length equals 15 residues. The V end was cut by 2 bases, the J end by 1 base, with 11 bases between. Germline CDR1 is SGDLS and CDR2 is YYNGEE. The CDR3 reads CASSVMTVGTDTQYF. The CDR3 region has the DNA TGTGCCAGCAGCGTCATGACAGTCGGCACAGATACGCAGTATTTT.

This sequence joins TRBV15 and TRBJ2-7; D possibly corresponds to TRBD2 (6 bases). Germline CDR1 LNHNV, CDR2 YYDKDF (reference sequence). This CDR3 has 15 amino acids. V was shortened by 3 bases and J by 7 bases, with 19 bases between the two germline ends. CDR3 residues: CATSSDLRLGGEQYF. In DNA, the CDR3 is TGTGCCACCAGCAGTGACCTAAGATTGGGAGGTGAGCAGTACTTC.

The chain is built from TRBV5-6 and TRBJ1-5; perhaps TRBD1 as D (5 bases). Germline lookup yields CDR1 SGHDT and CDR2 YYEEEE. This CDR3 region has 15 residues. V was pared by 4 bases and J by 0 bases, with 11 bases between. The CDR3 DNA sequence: TGTGCCAGCAGCCGCGGGACTACTAGCAATCAGCCCCAGCATTTT. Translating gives CASSRGTTSNQPQHF.

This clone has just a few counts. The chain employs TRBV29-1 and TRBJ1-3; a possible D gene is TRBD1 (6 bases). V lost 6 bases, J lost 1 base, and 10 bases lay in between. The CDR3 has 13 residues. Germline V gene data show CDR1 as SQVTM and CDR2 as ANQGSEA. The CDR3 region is CSVAQGSGNTIYF. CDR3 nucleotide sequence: TGCAGCGTGGCTCAGGGGTCTGGAAACACCATATATTTT.

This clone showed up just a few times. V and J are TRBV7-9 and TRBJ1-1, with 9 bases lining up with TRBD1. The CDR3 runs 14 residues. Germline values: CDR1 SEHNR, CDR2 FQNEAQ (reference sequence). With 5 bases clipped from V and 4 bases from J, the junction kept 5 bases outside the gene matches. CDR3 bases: TGTGCCAGCAGCGGGGGACAGGGTGGCACTGAAGCTTTCTTT. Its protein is CASSGGQGGTEAFF.

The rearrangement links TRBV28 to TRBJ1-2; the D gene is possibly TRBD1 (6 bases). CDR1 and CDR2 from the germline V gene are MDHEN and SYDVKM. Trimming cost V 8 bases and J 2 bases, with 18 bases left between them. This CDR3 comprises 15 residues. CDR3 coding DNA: TGTGCCAGCCGTGTCTTGGGTACAGGGAACTATGGCTACACCTTC. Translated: CASRVLGTGNYGYTF.

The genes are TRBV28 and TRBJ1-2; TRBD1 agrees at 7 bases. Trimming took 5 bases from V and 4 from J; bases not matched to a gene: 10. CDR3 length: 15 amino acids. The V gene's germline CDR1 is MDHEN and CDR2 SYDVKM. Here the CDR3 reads CASSLPQTGTYGYTF. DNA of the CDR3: TGTGCCAGCAGTCTACCTCAGACAGGGACCTATGGCTACACCTTC.

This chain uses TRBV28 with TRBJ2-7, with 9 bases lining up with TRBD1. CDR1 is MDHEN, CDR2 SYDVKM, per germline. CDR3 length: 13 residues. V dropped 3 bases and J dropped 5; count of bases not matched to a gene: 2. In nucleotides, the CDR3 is TGTGCCAGCAGTTTGGACAGGGGTCACGAGCAGTACTTC. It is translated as CASSLDRGHEQYF.

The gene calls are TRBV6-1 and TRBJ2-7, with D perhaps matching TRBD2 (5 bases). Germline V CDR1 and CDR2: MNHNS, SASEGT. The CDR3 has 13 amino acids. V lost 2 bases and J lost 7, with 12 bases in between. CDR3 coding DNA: TGTGCCAGCAGTGAAAGGTCCGGGGATGAGCAGTACTTC. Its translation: CASSERSGDEQYF.

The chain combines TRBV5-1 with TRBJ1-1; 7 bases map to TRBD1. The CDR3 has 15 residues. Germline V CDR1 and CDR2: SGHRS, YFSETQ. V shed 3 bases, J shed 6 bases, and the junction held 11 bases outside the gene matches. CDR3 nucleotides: TGCGCCAGCAGCTCACGGACAGGCGTAGGAGCTGAAGCTTTCTTT. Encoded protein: CASSSRTGVGAEAFF.

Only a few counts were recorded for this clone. CDR3 region: CASSEVSSNQPQHF. The CDR3 nucleotides read TGTGCCAGCAGTGAAGTGTCTTCCAATCAGCCCCAGCATTTT. The chain joins TRBV6-1 to TRBJ1-5; no clear D. Germline V gene lookup returns CDR1 MNHNS and CDR2 SASEGT. This CDR3 has 14 residues. V dropped 1 base and J dropped 3 bases, with 7 bases sitting between them.

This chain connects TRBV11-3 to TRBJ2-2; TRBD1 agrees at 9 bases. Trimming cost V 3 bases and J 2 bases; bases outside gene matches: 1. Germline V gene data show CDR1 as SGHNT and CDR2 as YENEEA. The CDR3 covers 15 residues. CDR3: CASSLTGGNTGELFF. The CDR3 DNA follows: TGTGCCAGCAGCTTGACAGGGGGAAACACCGGGGAGCTGTTTTTT.

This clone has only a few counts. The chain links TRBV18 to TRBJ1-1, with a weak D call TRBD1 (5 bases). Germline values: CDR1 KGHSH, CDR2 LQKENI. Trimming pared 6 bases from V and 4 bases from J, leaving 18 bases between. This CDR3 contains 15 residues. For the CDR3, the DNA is TGTGCCAGCTCGCGGGGGGGGGAGGCGATCACTGAAGCTTTCTTT. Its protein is CASSRGGEAITEAFF.

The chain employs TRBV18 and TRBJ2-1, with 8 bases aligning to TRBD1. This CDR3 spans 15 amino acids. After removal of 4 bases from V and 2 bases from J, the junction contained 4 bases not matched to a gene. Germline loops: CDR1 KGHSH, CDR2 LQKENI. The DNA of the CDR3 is TGTGCCAGCTCACTAGGGACAGGAGCCTACAATGAGCAGTTCTTC. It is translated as CASSLGTGAYNEQFF.

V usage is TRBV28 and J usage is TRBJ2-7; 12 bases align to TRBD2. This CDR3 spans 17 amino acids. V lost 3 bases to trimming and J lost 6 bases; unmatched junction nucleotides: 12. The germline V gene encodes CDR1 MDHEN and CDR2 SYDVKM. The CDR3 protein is CASSLRSSSGRAGEQYF. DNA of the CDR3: TGTGCCAGCAGTTTGCGATCATCTAGCGGGAGGGCCGGCGAGCAGTACTTC.

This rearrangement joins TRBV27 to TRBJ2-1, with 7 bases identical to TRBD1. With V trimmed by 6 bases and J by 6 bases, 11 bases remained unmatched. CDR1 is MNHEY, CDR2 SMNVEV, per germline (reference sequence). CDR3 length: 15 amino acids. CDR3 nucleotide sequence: TGTGCCAGCAGACAAGGGACAGTTCGGAGCAATGAGCAGTTCTTC. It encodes CASRQGTVRSNEQFF.

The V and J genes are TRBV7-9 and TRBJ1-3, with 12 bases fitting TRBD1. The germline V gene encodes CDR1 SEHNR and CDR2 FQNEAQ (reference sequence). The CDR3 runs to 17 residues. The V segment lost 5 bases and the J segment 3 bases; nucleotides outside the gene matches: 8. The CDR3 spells CASSPRGTGGFGNTIYF. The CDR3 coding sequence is TGTGCCAGCAGCCCTCGCGGGACAGGGGGCTTTGGAAACACCATATATTTT. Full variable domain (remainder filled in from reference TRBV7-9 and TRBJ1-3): DTGVSQNPRHKITKRGQNVTFRCDPISEHNRLYWYRQTLGQGPEFLTYFQNEAQLEKSRLLSDRFSAERPKGSFSTLEIQRTEQGDSAMYLCASSPRGTGGFGNTIYFGEGSWLTVV.

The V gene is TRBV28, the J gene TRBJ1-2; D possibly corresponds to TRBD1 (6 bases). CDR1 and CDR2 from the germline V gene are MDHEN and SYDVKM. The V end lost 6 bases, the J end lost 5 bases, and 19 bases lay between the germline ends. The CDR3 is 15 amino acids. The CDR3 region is CASSPESAGEYGYTF. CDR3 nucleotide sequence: TGTGCCAGCAGCCCCGAGAGTGCAGGGGAGTATGGCTACACCTTC.

The CDR3: CASSIEGQRNTEAFF. The CDR3 DNA reads as TGTGCCAGTAGTATAGAGGGACAGCGAAACACTGAAGCTTTCTTT. The chain carries TRBV19 and TRBJ1-1; TRBD1 aligns across 7 bases. The CDR3 has 15 amino acids. The J segment lost 2 bases and the V segment lost 0 bases, leaving 3 bases of the junction unmatched. Looked up from germline, CDR1 is LNHDA and CDR2 is SQIVND (reference sequence).

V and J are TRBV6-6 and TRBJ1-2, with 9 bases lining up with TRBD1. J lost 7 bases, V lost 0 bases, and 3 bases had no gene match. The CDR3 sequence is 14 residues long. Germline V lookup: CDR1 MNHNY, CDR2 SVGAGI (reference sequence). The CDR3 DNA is TGTGCCAGCAGTTACTCGACGGACAGGGGTGGCTACACCTTC. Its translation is CASSYSTDRGGYTF.

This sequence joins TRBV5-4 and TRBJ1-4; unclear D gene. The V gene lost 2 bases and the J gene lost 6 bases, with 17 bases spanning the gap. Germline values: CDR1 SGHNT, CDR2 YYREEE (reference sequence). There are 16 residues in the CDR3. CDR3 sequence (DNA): TGTGCCAGCAGCTTACTAACCTCGGGGAGGGATGAAAAACTGTTTTTT. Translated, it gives CASSLLTSGRDEKLFF. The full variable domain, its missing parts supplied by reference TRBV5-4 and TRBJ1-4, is ETGVTQSPTHLIKTRGQQVTLRCSSQSGHNTVSWYQQALGQGPQFIFQYYREEENGRGNFPPRFSGLQFPNYSSELNVNALELDDSALYLCASSLLTSGRDEKLFFGSGTQLSVL.

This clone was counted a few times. In DNA, the CDR3 is TGTGCCAGCAGCGGACAGGGGTTTGGCTACACCTTC. Residues: CASSGQGFGYTF. The chain is built from TRBV2 and TRBJ1-2; 9 bases line up with TRBD1. The CDR3 is 12 residues long. Germline values: CDR1 SNHLY, CDR2 FYNNEI. Trimming removed 6 bases from V and 7 bases from J; junction bases left unmatched: 3. Supplemented by reference TRBV2 and TRBJ1-2, the full variable domain reads EPEVTQTPSHQVTQMGQEVILRCVPISNHLYFYWYRQILGQKVEFLVSFYNNEISEKSEIFDDQFSVERPDGSNFTLKIRSTKLEDSAMYFCASSGQGFGYTFGSGTRLTVV.

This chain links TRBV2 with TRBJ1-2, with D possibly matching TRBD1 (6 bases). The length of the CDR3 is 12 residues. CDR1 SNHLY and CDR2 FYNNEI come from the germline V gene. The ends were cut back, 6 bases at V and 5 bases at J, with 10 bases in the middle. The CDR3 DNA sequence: TGTGCCAGCAGGTCAACAGGGTATGGCTACACCTTC. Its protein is CASRSTGYGYTF.

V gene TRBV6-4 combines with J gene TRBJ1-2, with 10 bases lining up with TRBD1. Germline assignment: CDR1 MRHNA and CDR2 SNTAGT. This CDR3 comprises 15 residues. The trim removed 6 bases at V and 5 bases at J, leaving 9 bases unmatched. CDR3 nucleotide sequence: TGTGCCAGCAGCCCACGGGGGGACAGGGGTTATGGCTACACCTTC. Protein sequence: CASSPRGDRGYGYTF.

The CDR3 DNA reads as TGTGCCAGCAGCTTAGGTCTAGCGGGACAAGAGACCCAGTACTTC. This codes for CASSLGLAGQETQYF. The chain couples TRBV11-3 to TRBJ2-5; TRBD2 aligns across 9 bases. Germline V CDR1 and CDR2: SGHNT, YENEEA. The CDR3 covers 15 residues. V trimming: 1 base; J trimming: 2 bases; junction bases outside the gene matches: 2. Full variable domain (missing parts from reference TRBV11-3 and TRBJ2-5): EAGVVQSPRYKIIEKKQPVAFWCNPISGHNTLYWYLQNLGQGPELLIRYENEEAVDDSQLPKDRFSAERLKGVDSTLKIQPAELGDSAVYLCASSLGLAGQETQYFGPGTRLLVL.

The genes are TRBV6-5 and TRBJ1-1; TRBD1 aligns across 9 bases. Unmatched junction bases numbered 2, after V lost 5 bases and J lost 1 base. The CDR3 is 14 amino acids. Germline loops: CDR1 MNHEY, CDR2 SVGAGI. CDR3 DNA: TGTGCCAGCAGTAAGGGACAGGGGAACACTGAAGCTTTCTTT. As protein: CASSKGQGNTEAFF.

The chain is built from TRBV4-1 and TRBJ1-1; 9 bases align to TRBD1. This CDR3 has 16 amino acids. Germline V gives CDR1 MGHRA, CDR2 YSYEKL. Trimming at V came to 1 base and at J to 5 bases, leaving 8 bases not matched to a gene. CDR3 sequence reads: CASSQGPGQGWTEAFF. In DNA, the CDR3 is TGCGCCAGCAGCCAAGGCCCGGGACAGGGCTGGACTGAAGCTTTCTTT.

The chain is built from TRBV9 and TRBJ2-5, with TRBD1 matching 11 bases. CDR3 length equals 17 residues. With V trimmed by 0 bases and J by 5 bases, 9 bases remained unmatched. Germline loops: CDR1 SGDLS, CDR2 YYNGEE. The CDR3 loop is CASSVGRGQGVLETQYF. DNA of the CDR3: TGTGCCAGCAGCGTAGGGAGGGGACAGGGGGTCTTGGAGACCCAGTACTTC.